Here is one T cell receptor (beta chain) with its context. Under the authors' procedure: From reference gene primer amplification, estimates of nucleated cell counts were derived. TCRdb's table, derived via immunoSEQ multiplex PCR, lists solely in-frame clones and lacks some. The DNA gave D and trimming, while V, J and clone size come from that table. In the table there are tens of thousands of clones, 89% of which are singletons. This sample is part of a study of blood T cell repertoires in COVID-19. Turning to the study itself: Nucleic acid was either cDNA or gDNA, and it came from T cells, B-cell-depleted T cells, or PBMCs.

It was during active infection that Seattle patients were enrolled and then longitudinally followed. This CDR3 comprises 16 residues. The V segment lost 1 base and the J segment 6 bases; nucleotides outside the gene matches: 4. Looked up from germline, CDR1 is KGHDR and CDR2 is SFDVKD. The receptor was isolated from a man in his sixties with COVID-19, enrolled during active disease. The sequenced sample consisted of peripheral blood. V is TRBV24-1 and J is TRBJ2-1; TRBD2 matches at 11 bases. The CDR3 region has the DNA TGTGCCACCAGTGATTTCACAACTAGCGGGAGCAATGAGCAGTTCTTC. It yields the protein CATSDFTTSGSNEQFF.